These 23 T cell receptor beta chains share one sample of origin, sequenced in a study of blood T cell repertoires in COVID-19. The data were produced by immunoSEQ multiplex PCR, yet TCRdb's version contains in-frame clones alone and is incomplete. This sample has under 250,000 clones, with roughly 91% found just once. Specimen: peripheral blood. Receptors were obtained from a man younger than 40 with COVID-19, enrolled during active disease.

This chain uses TRBV5-1 with TRBJ1-6, with 8 bases aligning to TRBD1. This CDR3 has 16 residues. J gave up 10 bases and V 4 bases, and 13 bases lay outside the gene matches. Looked up from germline, CDR1 is SGHRS and CDR2 is YFSETQ. The CDR3 region has the DNA TGCGCCAGCAGCCTGGACGGACAGGGCACGTTGTCACCCCTCCACTTT. Its translation: CASSLDGQGTLSPLHF. Drawing the rest from reference TRBV5-1 and TRBJ1-6, the complete variable domain is KAGVTQTPRYLIKTRGQQVTLSCSPISGHRSVSWYQQTPGQGLQFLFEYFSETQRNKGNFPGRFSGRQFSNSRSEMNVSTLELGDSALYLCASSLDGQGTLSPLHFGNGTRLTVT.

This clone was seen more than once but under ten times. V and J are TRBV11-2 and TRBJ1-6, with unresolved D. Trimming took 1 base from V and 7 from J, leaving 20 bases between them. The CDR3 has 18 residues. Germline V gene data show CDR1 as SGHAT and CDR2 as FQNNGV. The CDR3 nucleotides are TGTGCCAGCAGCTTAGGTCTTGAGATTTCAGGACTCAATTCACCCCTCCACTTT. Translating gives CASSLGLEISGLNSPLHF.

V usage is TRBV27 and J usage is TRBJ1-2; D is unresolved. Germline V lookup: CDR1 MNHEY, CDR2 SMNVEV (reference sequence). The CDR3 is 12 residues long. The germline V and J ends were trimmed by 6 bases and 8 bases, with 13 bases remaining between them. The CDR3 coding sequence is TGTGCCAGCAGCCCGACGGGTCGAGGCTACACCTTC. Its translation: CASSPTGRGYTF.

This chain links TRBV29-1 with TRBJ2-3, with D perhaps matching TRBD1 (6 bases). The CDR3 covers 15 residues. CDR1 is SQVTM and CDR2 is ANQGSEA in the germline V gene. The germline V and J ends were trimmed by 3 bases and 5 bases, with 18 bases remaining between them. DNA for the CDR3: TGCAGCGTTGATAGCAGGGGCGGGCATGAAGATACGCAGTATTTT. This gives the protein CSVDSRGGHEDTQYF.

This clone has a single count. This CDR3 reads CASSLPRGAGNTIYF. In DNA form, the CDR3 reads TGTGCCAGCAGCCTCCCCCGGGGGGCTGGAAACACCATATATTTT. The chain recombines TRBV7-2 with TRBJ1-3; D possibly corresponds to TRBD1 (5 bases). There are 15 residues in the CDR3. V lost 5 bases and J lost 2, with 13 bases in between. Germline loops: CDR1 SGHTA, CDR2 FQGNSA.

This chain connects TRBV6-4 to TRBJ2-6, with a tentative D call TRBD1 (6 bases). Trimming took 0 bases from V and 0 from J, leaving 12 bases between them. The CDR3 covers 18 residues. Germline loops: CDR1 MRHNA, CDR2 SNTAGT. The CDR3 bases are TGTGCCAGCAGTGACTCACAACAGGGCTACTCTGGGGCCAACGTCCTGACTTTC. It codes for CASSDSQQGYSGANVLTF.

V is TRBV5-1 and J is TRBJ2-2, with D unclear. The CDR3 runs to 13 residues. Between the trimmed V and J ends, which lost 1 base and 6 bases, there was a span of 7 bases. Germline-derived CDR1 and CDR2 are SGHRS and YFSETQ. This chain's CDR3 is CASSLLAPGELFF. The CDR3 DNA follows: TGCGCCAGCAGCTTGTTGGCCCCCGGGGAGCTGTTTTTT.

The chain is built from TRBV6-5 and TRBJ2-7, with 10 bases fitting TRBD1. Germline lookup yields CDR1 MNHEY and CDR2 SVGAGI. J gave up 4 bases and V 6 bases, and 6 bases lay outside the gene matches. The CDR3 totals 14 residues. This CDR3 reads CASSSGQGGYEQYF. CDR3 DNA sequence: TGTGCCAGCAGCTCAGGACAGGGGGGATACGAGCAGTACTTC.

The V and J genes are TRBV6-5 and TRBJ1-5; the D is unclear. Trimming took off 0 bases at V and 3 bases at J, with 9 bases between the two ends. Germline V gene sequence: CDR1 MNHEY, CDR2 SVGAGI. This CDR3 contains 15 residues. CDR3 DNA: TGTGCCAGCAGTTACTCGATGTCAGTCAATCAGCCCCAGCATTTT. Translation gives CASSYSMSVNQPQHF.

CDR3 protein: CASSEASADQPQHF. DNA for the CDR3: TGTGCCAGCAGTGAAGCGAGTGCCGATCAGCCCCAGCATTTT. This sequence joins TRBV2 and TRBJ1-5; D gene unclear. The CDR3 extends over 14 amino acids. The V gene's germline CDR1 is SNHLY and CDR2 FYNNEI. Deletions cut 0 bases from V and 5 bases from J, with 8 bases between.

The chain combines TRBV21-1 with TRBJ2-5; the D call of TRBD1 is as the table states it, not checked on the DNA. TRBV21-1 is assigned pseudogene status. CDR3 length: 14 residues. CDR3 protein: CASSNGRGQETQYF. CDR3 sequence (DNA): TGTGCCAGCAGCAACGGCAGGGGCCAAGAGACCCAGTACTTC.

The genes are TRBV7-9 and TRBJ2-7; weak D call: TRBD2 (6 bases). CDR3 length equals 14 residues. The V gene lost 2 bases and the J gene lost 4 bases, with 12 bases spanning the gap. CDR1 and CDR2 from the germline V gene are SEHNR and FQNEAQ (reference sequence). The CDR3 here is CASSLRQGGYEQYF. The CDR3 nucleotides read TGTGCCAGCAGCTTAAGGCAGGGAGGATACGAGCAGTACTTC. Filled out from reference TRBV7-9 and TRBJ2-7, the complete variable domain reads DTGVSQNPRHKITKRGQNVTFRCDPISEHNRLYWYRQTLGQGPEFLTYFQNEAQLEKSRLLSDRFSAERPKGSFSTLEIQRTEQGDSAMYLCASSLRQGGYEQYFGPGTRLTVT.

This chain joins TRBV29-1 and TRBJ1-2; D ambiguous. The CDR3 spans 10 residues. The germline V and J ends were trimmed by 5 bases and 6 bases, with 7 bases remaining between them. From germline, CDR1 is SQVTM and CDR2 ANQGSEA. The CDR3 nucleotides read TGCAGCGTTTGGAGGGATGGCTACACCTTC. Residues: CSVWRDGYTF.

The chain links TRBV19 to TRBJ1-1; TRBD1 matches at 8 bases. In germline, CDR1 is LNHDA, CDR2 SQIVND (reference sequence). After removal of 5 bases from V and 2 bases from J, the junction contained 4 bases not matched to a gene. The CDR3 spans 14 residues. CDR3 nucleotide sequence: TGTGCCAGTAGTGCCGCAGGGGGCAACACTGAAGCTTTCTTT. The encoded protein is CASSAAGGNTEAFF. Full variable domain (outside the CDR3, taken from reference TRBV19 and TRBJ1-1): DGGITQSPKYLFRKEGQNVTLSCEQNLNHDAMYWYRQDPGQGLRLIYYSQIVNDFQKGDIAEGYSVSREKKESFPLTVTSAQKNPTAFYLCASSAAGGNTEAFFGQGTRLTVV.

The chain has TRBV7-2 and TRBJ2-5; D perhaps matches TRBD1 (5 bases). CDR3 size: 14 residues. CDR1 is SGHTA, CDR2 FQGNSA, per germline. Trimming took off 3 bases at V and 5 bases at J, with 13 bases between the two ends. The CDR3 region has the DNA TGTGCCAGCAGCTTCCAGGGTTCGATGGAGACCCAGTACTTC. Protein: CASSFQGSMETQYF.

This clone appeared once. The rearrangement links TRBV6-5 to TRBJ1-5; D not resolved. Germline V gives CDR1 MNHEY, CDR2 SVGAGI. The CDR3 contains 13 residues. V was pared by 5 bases and J by 4 bases, with 9 bases between. The CDR3 reads CASSTGLNQPQHF. The CDR3 nucleotides read TGTGCCAGCAGTACGGGGTTGAATCAGCCCCAGCATTTT.

The chain carries TRBV6-1 and TRBJ1-5; 7 bases map to TRBD1. J gave up 6 bases and V 2 bases, and 7 bases lay outside the gene matches. The germline gives CDR1 MNHNS, CDR2 SASEGT. CDR3 size: 15 residues. The CDR3, as DNA: TGTGCCAGCAGTGAAACGACAGGGTTATCTCAGCCCCAGCATTTT. Translated: CASSETTGLSQPQHF.

V usage is TRBV3-1 (or the pseudogene TRBV3-2) and J usage is TRBJ1-3; D is unresolved. Germline CDR1 LGHDT, CDR2 YNNKEL (reference sequence). V shed 1 base and J shed 4 bases, with 5 bases lying between them. The CDR3 consists of 13 residues. The CDR3 loop is CASSQAGGNTIYF. For the CDR3, the DNA is TGTGCCAGCAGCCAAGCGGGGGGAAACACCATATATTTT.

The chain couples TRBV19 to TRBJ1-2, with D hard to call. Trimming left V 4 bases short and J 0 bases short, with 15 bases between. The CDR3 contains 16 residues. CDR1 LNHDA and CDR2 SQIVND come from the germline V gene (reference sequence). In nucleotides, the CDR3 is TGTGCCAGTAGTACCGACCAAGACACCACTAACTATGGCTACACCTTC. Translated: CASSTDQDTTNYGYTF.

The gene calls are TRBV7-3 and TRBJ2-6; 8 bases line up with TRBD1. The CDR3 runs 19 residues. Per germline, CDR1 SGHTA and CDR2 FQGTGA. J was trimmed by 1 base and V by 3 bases; bases with no gene match: 11. Here the CDR3 reads CASSFSPGTGSSGANVLTF. The CDR3 DNA reads TGTGCCAGCAGCTTTTCGCCCGGGACAGGCTCTTCTGGGGCCAACGTCCTGACTTTC. Combining the CDR3 with reference TRBV7-3 and TRBJ2-6 gives the whole variable domain GAGVSQTPSNKVTEKGKYVELRCDPISGHTALYWYRQSLGQGPEFLIYFQGTGAADDSGLPNDRFFAVRPEGSVSTLKIQRTERGDSAVYLCASSFSPGTGSSGANVLTFGAGSRLTVL.

J is TRBJ1-1 and V is TRBV7-2; 8 positions agree with TRBD1. The ends lost 2 bases at V and 4 bases at J; junction bases unmatched: 9. The CDR3 length is 16 residues. The germline CDR1 and CDR2 sequences are SGHTA and FQGNSA. The CDR3 coding sequence is TGTGCCAGCAGCTTATGGGCAGGGGGCACGGGCACTGAAGCTTTCTTT. It codes for CASSLWAGGTGTEAFF.

The CDR3 coding sequence is TGTGCCAGCAGCTTATTAGACAGGGACGGCTACACCTTC. Its protein product is CASSLLDRDGYTF. The V call is TRBV9, the J call TRBJ1-2, with 7 nucleotides matching TRBD1. In germline, CDR1 is SGDLS, CDR2 YYNGEE. With 4 bases clipped from V and 8 bases from J, the junction kept 8 bases outside the gene matches. This CDR3 has 13 residues.

The chain couples TRBV19 to TRBJ2-1, with TRBD1 as a possible D gene (5 bases). From germline, CDR1 is LNHDA and CDR2 SQIVND (reference sequence). CDR3 length: 14 amino acids. Trimming took off 5 bases at V and 9 bases at J, with 17 bases between the two ends. The CDR3 is CASSPSGYSSEQFF. The DNA of the CDR3 is TGTGCCAGTAGTCCCTCAGGGTATAGTAGTGAGCAGTTCTTC.